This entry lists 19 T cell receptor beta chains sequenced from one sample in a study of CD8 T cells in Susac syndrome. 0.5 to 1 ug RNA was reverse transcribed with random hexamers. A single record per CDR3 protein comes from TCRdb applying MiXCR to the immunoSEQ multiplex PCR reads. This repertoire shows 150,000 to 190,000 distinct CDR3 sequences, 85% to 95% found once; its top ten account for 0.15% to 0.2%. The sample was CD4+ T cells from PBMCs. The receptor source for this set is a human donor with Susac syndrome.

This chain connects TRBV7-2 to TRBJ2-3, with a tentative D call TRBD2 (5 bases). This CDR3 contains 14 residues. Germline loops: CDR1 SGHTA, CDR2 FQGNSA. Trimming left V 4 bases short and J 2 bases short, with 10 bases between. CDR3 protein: CASSSGLITDTQYF. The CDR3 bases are TGTGCCAGCAGCTCTGGACTGATCACAGATACGCAGTATTTT.

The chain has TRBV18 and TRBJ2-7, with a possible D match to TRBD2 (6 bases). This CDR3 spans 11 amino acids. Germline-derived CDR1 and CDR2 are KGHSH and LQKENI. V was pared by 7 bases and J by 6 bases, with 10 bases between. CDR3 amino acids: CASYGGGEQYF. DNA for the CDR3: TGTGCCAGCTACGGGGGTGGCGAGCAGTACTTC.

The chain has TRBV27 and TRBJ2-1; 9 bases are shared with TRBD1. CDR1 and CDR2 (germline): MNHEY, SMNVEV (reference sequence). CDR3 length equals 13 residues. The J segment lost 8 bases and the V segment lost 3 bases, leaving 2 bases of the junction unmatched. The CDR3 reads CASSFTGGDEQFF. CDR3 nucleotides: TGTGCCAGCAGTTTCACAGGGGGCGATGAGCAGTTCTTC.

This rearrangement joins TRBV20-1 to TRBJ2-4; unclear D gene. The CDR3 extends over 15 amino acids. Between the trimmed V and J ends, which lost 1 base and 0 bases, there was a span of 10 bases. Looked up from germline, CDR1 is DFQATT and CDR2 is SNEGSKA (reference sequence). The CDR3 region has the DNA TGCAGTGCTAGAGTTACGCTTATAGCCAAAAACATTCAGTACTTC. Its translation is CSARVTLIAKNIQYF.

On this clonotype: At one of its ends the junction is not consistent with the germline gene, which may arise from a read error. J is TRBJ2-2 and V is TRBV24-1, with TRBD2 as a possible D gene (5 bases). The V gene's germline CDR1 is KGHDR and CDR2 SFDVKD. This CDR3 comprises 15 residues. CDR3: CATSEGGLNTGELFF. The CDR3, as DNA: TGTGCCACTAGTGAGGGTGGATTGAACACCGGGGAGCTGTTTTTT.

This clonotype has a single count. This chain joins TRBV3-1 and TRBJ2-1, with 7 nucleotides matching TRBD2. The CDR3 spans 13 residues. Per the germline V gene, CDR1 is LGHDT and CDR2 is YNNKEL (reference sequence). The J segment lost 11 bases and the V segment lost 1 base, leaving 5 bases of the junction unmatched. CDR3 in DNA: TGTGCCAGCAGCCAAGGGCTAGCGGTGAAGCAGTTCTTC. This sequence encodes CASSQGLAVKQFF.

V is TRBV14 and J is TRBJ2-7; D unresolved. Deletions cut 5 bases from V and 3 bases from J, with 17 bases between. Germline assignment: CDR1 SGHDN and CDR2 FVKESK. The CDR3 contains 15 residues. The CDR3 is CASSEQPGPNYEQYF. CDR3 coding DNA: TGTGCCAGCAGCGAGCAACCGGGTCCAAACTACGAGCAGTACTTC.

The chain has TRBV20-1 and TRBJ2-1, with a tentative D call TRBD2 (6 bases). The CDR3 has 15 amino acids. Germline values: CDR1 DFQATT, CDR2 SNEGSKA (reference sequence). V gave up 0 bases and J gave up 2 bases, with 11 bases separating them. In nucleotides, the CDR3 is TGCAGTGCTAGAGACGGCGGGGATCCCTACAATGAGCAGTTCTTC. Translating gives CSARDGGDPYNEQFF.

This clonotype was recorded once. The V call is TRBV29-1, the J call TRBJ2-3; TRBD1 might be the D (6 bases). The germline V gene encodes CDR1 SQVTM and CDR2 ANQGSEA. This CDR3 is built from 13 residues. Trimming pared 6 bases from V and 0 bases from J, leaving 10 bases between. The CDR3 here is CSVYRVSTDTQYF. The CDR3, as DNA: TGCAGCGTGTACAGGGTCAGCACAGATACGCAGTATTTT.

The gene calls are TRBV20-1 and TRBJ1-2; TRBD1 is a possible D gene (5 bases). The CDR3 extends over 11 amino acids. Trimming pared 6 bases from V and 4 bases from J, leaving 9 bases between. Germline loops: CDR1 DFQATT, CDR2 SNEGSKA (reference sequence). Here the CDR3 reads CSATGAYGYTF. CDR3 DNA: TGCAGTGCCACCGGGGCCTATGGCTACACCTTC.

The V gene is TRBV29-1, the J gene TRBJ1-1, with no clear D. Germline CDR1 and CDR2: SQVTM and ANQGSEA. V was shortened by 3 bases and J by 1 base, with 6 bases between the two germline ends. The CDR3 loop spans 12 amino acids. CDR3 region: CSVDGGNTEAFF. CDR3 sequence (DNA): TGCAGCGTTGATGGTGGGAACACTGAAGCTTTCTTT.

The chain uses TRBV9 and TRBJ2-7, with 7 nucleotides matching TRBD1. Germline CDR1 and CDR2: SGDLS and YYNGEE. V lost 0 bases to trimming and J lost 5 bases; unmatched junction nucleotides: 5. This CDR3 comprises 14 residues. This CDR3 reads CASSVGQGRNEQYF. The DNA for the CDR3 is TGTGCCAGCAGCGTAGGACAGGGTCGCAACGAGCAGTACTTC.

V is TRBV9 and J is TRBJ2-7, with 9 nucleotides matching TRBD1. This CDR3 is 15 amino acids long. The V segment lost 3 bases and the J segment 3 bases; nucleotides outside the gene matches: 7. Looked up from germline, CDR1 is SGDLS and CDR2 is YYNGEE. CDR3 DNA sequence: TGTGCCAGCAGCGCCGGGACAGGGTCCCTCTACGAGCAGTACTTC. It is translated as CASSAGTGSLYEQYF.

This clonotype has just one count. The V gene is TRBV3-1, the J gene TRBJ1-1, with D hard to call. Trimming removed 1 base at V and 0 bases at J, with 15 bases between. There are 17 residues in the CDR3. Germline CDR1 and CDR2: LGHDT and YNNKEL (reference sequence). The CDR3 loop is CASSQGGLEGMNTEAFF. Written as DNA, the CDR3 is TGTGCCAGCAGCCAAGGCGGGTTAGAGGGAATGAACACTGAAGCTTTCTTT.

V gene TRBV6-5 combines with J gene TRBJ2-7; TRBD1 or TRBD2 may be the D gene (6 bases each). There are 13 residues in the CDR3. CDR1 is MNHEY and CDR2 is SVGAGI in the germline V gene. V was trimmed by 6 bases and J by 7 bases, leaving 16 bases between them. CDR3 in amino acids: CASRVGGGREQYF. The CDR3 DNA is TGTGCCAGCAGAGTTGGAGGGGGGAGGGAGCAGTACTTC.

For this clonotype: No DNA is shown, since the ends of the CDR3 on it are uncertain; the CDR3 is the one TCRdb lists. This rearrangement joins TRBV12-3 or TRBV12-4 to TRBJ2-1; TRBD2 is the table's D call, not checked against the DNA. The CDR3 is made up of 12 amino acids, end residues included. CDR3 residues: CASSSSTSVPFF.

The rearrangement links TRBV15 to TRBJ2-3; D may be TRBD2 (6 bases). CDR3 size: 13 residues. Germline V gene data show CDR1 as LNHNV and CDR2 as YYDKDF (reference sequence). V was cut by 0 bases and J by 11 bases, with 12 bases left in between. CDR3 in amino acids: CATSRERQGGQYF. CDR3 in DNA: TGTGCCACCAGCAGAGAACGGCAGGGAGGGCAGTATTTT.

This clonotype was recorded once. The CDR3 is CASSTYRDSFTDTQYF. In DNA, the CDR3 is TGTGCCAGCAGCACCTACCGGGACAGCTTCACAGATACGCAGTATTTT. The chain employs TRBV5-6 and TRBJ2-3; TRBD1 agrees at 7 bases. This CDR3 comprises 16 residues. Germline V gene lookup returns CDR1 SGHDT and CDR2 YYEEEE. Trimming removed 4 bases from V and 2 bases from J; junction bases left unmatched: 10.

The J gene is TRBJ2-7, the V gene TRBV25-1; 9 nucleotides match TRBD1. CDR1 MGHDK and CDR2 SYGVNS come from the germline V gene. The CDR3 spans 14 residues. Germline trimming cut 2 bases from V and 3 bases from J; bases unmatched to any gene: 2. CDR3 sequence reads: CASSEDRGDYEQYF. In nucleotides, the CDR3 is TGTGCCAGCAGTGAAGACAGGGGGGACTACGAGCAGTACTTC.